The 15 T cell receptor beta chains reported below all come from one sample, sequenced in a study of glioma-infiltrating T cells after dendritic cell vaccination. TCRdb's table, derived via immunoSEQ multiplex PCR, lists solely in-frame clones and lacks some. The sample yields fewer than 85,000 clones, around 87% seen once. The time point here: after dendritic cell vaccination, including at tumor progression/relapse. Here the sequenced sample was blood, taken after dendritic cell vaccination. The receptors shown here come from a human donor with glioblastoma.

As DNA, the CDR3 is TGTGCCAGCAGCTTGGTAGAGGGAAATGAAAAACTGTTTTTT. Its translation is CASSLVEGNEKLFF. The J gene is TRBJ1-4, the V gene TRBV5-6, with unresolved D. Germline CDR1 SGHDT, CDR2 YYEEEE. The CDR3 runs to 14 residues. Deletions cut 0 bases from V and 5 bases from J, with 8 bases between.

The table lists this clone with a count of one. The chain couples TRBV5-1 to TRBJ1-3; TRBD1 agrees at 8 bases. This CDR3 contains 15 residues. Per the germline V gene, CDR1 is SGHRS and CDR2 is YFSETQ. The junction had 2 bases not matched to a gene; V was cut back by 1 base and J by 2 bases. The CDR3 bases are TGCGCCAGCAGCTTGCGGACAGGGACTGGAAACACCATATATTTT. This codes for CASSLRTGTGNTIYF.

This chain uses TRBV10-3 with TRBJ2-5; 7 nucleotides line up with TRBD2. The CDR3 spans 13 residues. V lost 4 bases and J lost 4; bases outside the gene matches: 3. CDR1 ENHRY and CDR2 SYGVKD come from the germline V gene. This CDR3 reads CAISGAGAETQYF. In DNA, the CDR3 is TGTGCCATCAGTGGGGCGGGAGCAGAGACCCAGTACTTC.

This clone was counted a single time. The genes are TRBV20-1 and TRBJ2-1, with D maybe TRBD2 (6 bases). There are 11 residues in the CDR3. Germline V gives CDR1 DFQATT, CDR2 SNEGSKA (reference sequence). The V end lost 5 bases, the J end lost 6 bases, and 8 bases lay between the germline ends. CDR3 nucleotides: TGCAGTGCTCAGCGGGTCAATGAGCAGTTCTTC. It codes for CSAQRVNEQFF.

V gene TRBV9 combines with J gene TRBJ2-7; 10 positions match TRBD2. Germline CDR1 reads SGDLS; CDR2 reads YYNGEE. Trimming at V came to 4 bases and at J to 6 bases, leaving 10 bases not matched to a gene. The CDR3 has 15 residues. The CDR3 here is CASSPGSSGSIEQYF. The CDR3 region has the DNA TGTGCCAGCAGCCCTGGGTCTAGCGGGAGTATCGAGCAGTACTTC.

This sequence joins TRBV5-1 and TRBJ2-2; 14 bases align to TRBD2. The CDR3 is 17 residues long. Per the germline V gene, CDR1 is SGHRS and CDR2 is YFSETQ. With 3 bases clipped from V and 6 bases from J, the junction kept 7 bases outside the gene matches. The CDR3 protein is CASSSGLAGVLAGELFF. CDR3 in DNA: TGCGCCAGCAGCTCGGGACTAGCGGGAGTCTTGGCCGGGGAGCTGTTTTTT. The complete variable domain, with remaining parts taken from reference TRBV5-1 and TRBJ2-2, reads KAGVTQTPRYLIKTRGQQVTLSCSPISGHRSVSWYQQTPGQGLQFLFEYFSETQRNKGNFPGRFSGRQFSNSRSEMNVSTLELGDSALYLCASSSGLAGVLAGELFFGEGSRLTVL.

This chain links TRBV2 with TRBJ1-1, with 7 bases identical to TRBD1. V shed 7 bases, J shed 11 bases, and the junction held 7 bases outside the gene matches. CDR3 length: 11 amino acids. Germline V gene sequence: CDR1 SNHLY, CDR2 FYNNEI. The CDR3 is CASTRDRAAFF. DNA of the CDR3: TGTGCCAGCACCCGCGACAGGGCGGCTTTCTTT.

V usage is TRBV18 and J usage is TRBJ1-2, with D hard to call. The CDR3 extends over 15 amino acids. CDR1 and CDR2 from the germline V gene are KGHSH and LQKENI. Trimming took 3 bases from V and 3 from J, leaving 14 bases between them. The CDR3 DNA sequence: TGTGCCAGCTCACCCTGGGGTGGAGCGGACTATGGCTACACCTTC. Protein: CASSPWGGADYGYTF. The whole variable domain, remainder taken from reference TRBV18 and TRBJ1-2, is NAGVMQNPRHLVRRRGQEARLRCSPMKGHSHVYWYRQLPEEGLKFMVYLQKENIIDESGMPKERFSAEFPKEGPSILRIQQVVRGDSAAYFCASSPWGGADYGYTFGSGTRLTVV.

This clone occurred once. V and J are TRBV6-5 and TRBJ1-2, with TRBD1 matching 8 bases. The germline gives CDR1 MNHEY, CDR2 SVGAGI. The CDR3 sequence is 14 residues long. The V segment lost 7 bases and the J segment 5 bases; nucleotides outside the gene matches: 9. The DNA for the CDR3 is TGTGCCAGCAACTCTCCAGGGGGCGGTTATGGCTACACCTTC. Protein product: CASNSPGGGYGYTF.

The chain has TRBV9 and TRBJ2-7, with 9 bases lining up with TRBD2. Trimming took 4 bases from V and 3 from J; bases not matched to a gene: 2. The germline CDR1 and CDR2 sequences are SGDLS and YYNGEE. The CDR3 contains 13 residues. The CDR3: CASSSTSGYEQYF. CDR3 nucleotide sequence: TGTGCCAGCAGCTCGACTAGCGGCTACGAGCAGTACTTC.

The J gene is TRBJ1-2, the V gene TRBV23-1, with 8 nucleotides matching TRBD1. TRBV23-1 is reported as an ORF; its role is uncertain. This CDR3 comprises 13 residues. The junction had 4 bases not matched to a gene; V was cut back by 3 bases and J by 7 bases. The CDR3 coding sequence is TGCGCCAGCAGTCACCTCAGGGGGCCTGGCTACACCTTC. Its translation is CASSHLRGPGYTF.

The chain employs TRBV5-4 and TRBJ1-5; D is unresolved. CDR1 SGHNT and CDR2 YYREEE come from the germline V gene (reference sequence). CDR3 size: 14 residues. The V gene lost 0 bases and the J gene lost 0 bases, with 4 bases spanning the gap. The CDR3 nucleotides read TGTGCCAGCAGCTTGGCCCATAGCAATCAGCCCCAGCATTTT. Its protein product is CASSLAHSNQPQHF.

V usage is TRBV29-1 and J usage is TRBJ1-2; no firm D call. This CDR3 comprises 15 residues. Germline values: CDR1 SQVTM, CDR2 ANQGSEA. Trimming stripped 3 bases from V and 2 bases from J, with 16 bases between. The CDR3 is CSVENGSTENYGYTF. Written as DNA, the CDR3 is TGCAGCGTTGAGAACGGGTCTACGGAGAACTATGGCTACACCTTC.

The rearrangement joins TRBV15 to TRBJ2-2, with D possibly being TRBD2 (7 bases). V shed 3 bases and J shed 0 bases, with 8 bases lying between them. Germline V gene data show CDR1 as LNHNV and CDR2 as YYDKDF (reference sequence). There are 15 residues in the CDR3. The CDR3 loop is CATSSGGPNTGELFF. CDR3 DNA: TGTGCCACCAGCAGCGGGGGGCCGAACACCGGGGAGCTGTTTTTT.

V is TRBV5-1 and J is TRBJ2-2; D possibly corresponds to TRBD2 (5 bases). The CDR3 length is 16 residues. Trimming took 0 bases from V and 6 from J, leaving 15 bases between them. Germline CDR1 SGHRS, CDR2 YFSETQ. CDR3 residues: CASSLVASGSAGELFF. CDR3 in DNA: TGCGCCAGCAGCTTGGTTGCCTCGGGGTCCGCCGGGGAGCTGTTTTTT.